This T cell receptor (beta chain) was sequenced for a study of CD8+ T cells in alopecia areata. Extraction of RNA preceded its reverse transcription into cDNA, which served as the sequencing template. Using immunoSEQ multiplex PCR, the repertoire was profiled, and TCRdb retains in-frame clones only, with some absent. The sample carries 100,000 to 130,000 clones, over 80% recorded once. Sample treatment: oral pan-JAK inhibitor, 5-10 mg twice daily. Sorting separated CD4+ and CD8+ T cells out of PBMCs. The V gene's germline CDR1 is SGHTA and CDR2 FQGTGA. The CDR3 runs 15 residues. With 5 bases removed from V and 0 bases from J, the gap between germline ends came to 12 bases.

Sequencing was performed on CD8+ T cells sorted from blood, taken at week 24, from a patient treated with tofacitinib. J is TRBJ2-3 and V is TRBV7-3; possibly TRBD2 for D (5 bases). The clonotype was recovered from a human donor with alopecia areata. CDR3 in amino acids: CASSQRPGSTDTQYF. In DNA, the CDR3 is TGTGCCAGCAGCCAAAGGCCGGGAAGCACAGATACGCAGTATTTT.